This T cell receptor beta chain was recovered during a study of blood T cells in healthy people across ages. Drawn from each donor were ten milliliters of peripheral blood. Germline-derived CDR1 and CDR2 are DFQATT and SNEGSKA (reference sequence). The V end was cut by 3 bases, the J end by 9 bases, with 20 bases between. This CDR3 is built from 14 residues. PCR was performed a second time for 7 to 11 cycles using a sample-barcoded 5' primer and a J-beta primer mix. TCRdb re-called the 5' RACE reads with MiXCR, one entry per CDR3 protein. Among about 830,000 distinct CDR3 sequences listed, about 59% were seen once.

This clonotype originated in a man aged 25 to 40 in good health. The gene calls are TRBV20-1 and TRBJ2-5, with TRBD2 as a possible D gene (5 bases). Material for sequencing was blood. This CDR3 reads CSASPHDYGMSQYF. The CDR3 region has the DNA TGCAGTGCTAGTCCCCATGACTATGGGATGTCCCAGTACTTC.